The 8 T cell receptor beta chains below come from one sample, sequenced in a study of Graves' ophthalmopathy and Graves' hyperthyroidism listed by TCRdb under 2018. Sequencer: Illumina HiSeq 2000. For repertoire sequencing, TCR beta CDR3 regions were amplified from RNA transcripts. The first round was an RT-PCR using HTBI primers with the Qiagen OneStep RT-PCR kit, and this first round was followed by a second-round multiplex PCR, then size selection and purification. The raw public reads went through TCRdb reprocessing: fastp at Q25, MiXCR clone calling, in-frame beta chains kept. Rows with a matching CDR3 protein are joined into one entry that keeps the most common DNA and genes. The sample includes around 520,000 distinct CDR3 sequences, with about 35% observed a single time. Of the sample, approximately 4.1% is held by the ten largest clones. Sequencing input: peripheral blood or thyroid tissue (not recorded which). These receptor sequences come from an adult man with Graves' hyperthyroidism.

This clonotype was counted only a few times. This chain uses TRBV9 with TRBJ2-7; D not resolved. V was clipped by 0 bases and J by 1 base, with 11 bases between them. CDR1 is SGDLS, CDR2 YYNGEE, per germline. The CDR3 loop spans 15 amino acids. The DNA of the CDR3 is TGTGCCAGCAGCGTAGTCCCAGGCGATTCCTACGAGCAGTACTTC. This codes for CASSVVPGDSYEQYF.

This clonotype has only a few counts. The J gene is TRBJ1-1, the V gene TRBV14; 7 bases match TRBD1. V trimming: 0 bases; J trimming: 3 bases; junction bases outside the gene matches: 7. This CDR3 is 16 amino acids long. The germline CDR1 and CDR2 sequences are SGHDN and FVKESK. The CDR3 nucleotides read TGTGCCAGCAGCCAAGATCGTCCAGGGGGTTACACTGAAGCTTTCTTT. Its translation is CASSQDRPGGYTEAFF.

This clonotype was detected a few times. V is TRBV7-9 and J is TRBJ2-5, with a tentative D call TRBD1 (8 bases). CDR1 is SEHNR and CDR2 is FQNEAQ in the germline V gene (reference sequence). This CDR3 has 17 amino acids. The ends were cut back, 4 bases at V and 1 base at J, with 19 bases in the middle. CDR3: CASSSGGSRGGQETQYF. DNA for the CDR3: TGTGCCAGCAGCTCAGGGGGCTCGAGGGGGGGCCAAGAGACCCAGTACTTC.

Ten or more counts support this clonotype. Germline and junction disagree at one end, which may indicate a read error. The V gene is TRBV24-1, the J gene TRBJ1-1; D perhaps matches TRBD1 (5 bases). This CDR3 has 14 residues. CDR1 is KGHDR, CDR2 SFDVKD, per germline. In DNA form, the CDR3 reads TGTGCCACCAGTGATTTGAAAACTAGGATAGGGACCCTCTTT. Its translation is CATSDLKTRIGTLF.

The CDR3: CATSRLAGEETTDTQYF. The DNA for the CDR3 is TGTGCCACCAGCAGACTAGCGGGAGAAGAAACCACAGATACGCAGTATTTT. This rearrangement joins TRBV15 to TRBJ2-3; 10 nucleotides agree with TRBD2. This CDR3 has 17 amino acids. Germline values: CDR1 LNHNV, CDR2 YYDKDF (reference sequence). V shed 2 bases and J 2 bases; nucleotides not matched to a gene: 7.

This clonotype has ten or more counts. The chain employs TRBV7-8 and TRBJ2-7; D may be TRBD2 (5 bases). Germline values: CDR1 SGHVS, CDR2 FQNEAQ. V shed 0 bases and J shed 2 bases, with 17 bases lying between them. This CDR3 is 17 amino acids long. For the CDR3, the DNA is TGTGCCAGCAGCTTAGCTTTTCCAGCGGTGTTTCCCTACGAGCAGTACTTC. Its translation is CASSLAFPAVFPYEQYF.

The rearrangement joins TRBV25-1 to TRBJ1-1; possibly TRBD1 for D (5 bases). V was pared by 10 bases and J by 5 bases, with 20 bases between. Germline V gene sequence: CDR1 MGHDK, CDR2 SYGVNS. The CDR3 totals 14 residues. DNA for the CDR3: TGTGCCACCAGCAGAGGGTCCAGGGAGACTGAAGCTTTCTTT. Its protein is CATSRGSRETEAFF.

This clonotype was detected a few times. A read error may be the cause here, since a much bigger clone is one base away. The J gene is TRBJ2-5, the V gene TRBV4-2, with unresolved D. The CDR3 extends over 13 amino acids. CDR1 is LGHNA and CDR2 is YNFKEQ in the germline V gene. The CDR3 DNA is TGTGCCAGCAGCCAATTCGTTGAAGAGGCCCAGTACTTC. It encodes CASSQFVEEAQYF.